This TCR beta chain emerged from a study of T cells in Graves' hyperthyroidism and ophthalmopathy. Study background: Blood was drawn when the patient was first diagnosed and still untreated. Study-wide results and caveats: Within blood appeared most thyroid clonotypes that had expanded above 0.001.

The CDR3 has 14 residues. CDR1 SNHLY and CDR2 FYNNEI come from the germline V gene. Germline trimming cut 6 bases from V and 4 bases from J; bases unmatched to any gene: 5. Authors of the study amplified TCR beta CDR3 regions from RNA transcripts. Using the HTBI primer set, a first-round RT-PCR was run on the TCR CDR3. TCRdb called the multiplex PCR reads again in MiXCR, with one record for every CDR3 protein. This table has about 420,000 distinct CDR3 sequences, approximately 14% appearing once. Participants, patients aged 18 to 65, had newly diagnosed hyperthyroidism with a duration under 2 months. PBMCs were sourced from approximately 10 ml fresh peripheral blood. This clonotype showed up many times. The antigen is undetermined.

The V call is TRBV2, the J call TRBJ2-3; 9 bases line up with TRBD2. The specimen was blood. This receptor was identified in a woman aged 18-30 years with Graves' hyperthyroidism. The CDR3, as DNA: TGTGCCAGCAGGCGAATAGCGGGGGCAGATACGCAGTATTTT. It yields the protein CASRRIAGADTQYF.